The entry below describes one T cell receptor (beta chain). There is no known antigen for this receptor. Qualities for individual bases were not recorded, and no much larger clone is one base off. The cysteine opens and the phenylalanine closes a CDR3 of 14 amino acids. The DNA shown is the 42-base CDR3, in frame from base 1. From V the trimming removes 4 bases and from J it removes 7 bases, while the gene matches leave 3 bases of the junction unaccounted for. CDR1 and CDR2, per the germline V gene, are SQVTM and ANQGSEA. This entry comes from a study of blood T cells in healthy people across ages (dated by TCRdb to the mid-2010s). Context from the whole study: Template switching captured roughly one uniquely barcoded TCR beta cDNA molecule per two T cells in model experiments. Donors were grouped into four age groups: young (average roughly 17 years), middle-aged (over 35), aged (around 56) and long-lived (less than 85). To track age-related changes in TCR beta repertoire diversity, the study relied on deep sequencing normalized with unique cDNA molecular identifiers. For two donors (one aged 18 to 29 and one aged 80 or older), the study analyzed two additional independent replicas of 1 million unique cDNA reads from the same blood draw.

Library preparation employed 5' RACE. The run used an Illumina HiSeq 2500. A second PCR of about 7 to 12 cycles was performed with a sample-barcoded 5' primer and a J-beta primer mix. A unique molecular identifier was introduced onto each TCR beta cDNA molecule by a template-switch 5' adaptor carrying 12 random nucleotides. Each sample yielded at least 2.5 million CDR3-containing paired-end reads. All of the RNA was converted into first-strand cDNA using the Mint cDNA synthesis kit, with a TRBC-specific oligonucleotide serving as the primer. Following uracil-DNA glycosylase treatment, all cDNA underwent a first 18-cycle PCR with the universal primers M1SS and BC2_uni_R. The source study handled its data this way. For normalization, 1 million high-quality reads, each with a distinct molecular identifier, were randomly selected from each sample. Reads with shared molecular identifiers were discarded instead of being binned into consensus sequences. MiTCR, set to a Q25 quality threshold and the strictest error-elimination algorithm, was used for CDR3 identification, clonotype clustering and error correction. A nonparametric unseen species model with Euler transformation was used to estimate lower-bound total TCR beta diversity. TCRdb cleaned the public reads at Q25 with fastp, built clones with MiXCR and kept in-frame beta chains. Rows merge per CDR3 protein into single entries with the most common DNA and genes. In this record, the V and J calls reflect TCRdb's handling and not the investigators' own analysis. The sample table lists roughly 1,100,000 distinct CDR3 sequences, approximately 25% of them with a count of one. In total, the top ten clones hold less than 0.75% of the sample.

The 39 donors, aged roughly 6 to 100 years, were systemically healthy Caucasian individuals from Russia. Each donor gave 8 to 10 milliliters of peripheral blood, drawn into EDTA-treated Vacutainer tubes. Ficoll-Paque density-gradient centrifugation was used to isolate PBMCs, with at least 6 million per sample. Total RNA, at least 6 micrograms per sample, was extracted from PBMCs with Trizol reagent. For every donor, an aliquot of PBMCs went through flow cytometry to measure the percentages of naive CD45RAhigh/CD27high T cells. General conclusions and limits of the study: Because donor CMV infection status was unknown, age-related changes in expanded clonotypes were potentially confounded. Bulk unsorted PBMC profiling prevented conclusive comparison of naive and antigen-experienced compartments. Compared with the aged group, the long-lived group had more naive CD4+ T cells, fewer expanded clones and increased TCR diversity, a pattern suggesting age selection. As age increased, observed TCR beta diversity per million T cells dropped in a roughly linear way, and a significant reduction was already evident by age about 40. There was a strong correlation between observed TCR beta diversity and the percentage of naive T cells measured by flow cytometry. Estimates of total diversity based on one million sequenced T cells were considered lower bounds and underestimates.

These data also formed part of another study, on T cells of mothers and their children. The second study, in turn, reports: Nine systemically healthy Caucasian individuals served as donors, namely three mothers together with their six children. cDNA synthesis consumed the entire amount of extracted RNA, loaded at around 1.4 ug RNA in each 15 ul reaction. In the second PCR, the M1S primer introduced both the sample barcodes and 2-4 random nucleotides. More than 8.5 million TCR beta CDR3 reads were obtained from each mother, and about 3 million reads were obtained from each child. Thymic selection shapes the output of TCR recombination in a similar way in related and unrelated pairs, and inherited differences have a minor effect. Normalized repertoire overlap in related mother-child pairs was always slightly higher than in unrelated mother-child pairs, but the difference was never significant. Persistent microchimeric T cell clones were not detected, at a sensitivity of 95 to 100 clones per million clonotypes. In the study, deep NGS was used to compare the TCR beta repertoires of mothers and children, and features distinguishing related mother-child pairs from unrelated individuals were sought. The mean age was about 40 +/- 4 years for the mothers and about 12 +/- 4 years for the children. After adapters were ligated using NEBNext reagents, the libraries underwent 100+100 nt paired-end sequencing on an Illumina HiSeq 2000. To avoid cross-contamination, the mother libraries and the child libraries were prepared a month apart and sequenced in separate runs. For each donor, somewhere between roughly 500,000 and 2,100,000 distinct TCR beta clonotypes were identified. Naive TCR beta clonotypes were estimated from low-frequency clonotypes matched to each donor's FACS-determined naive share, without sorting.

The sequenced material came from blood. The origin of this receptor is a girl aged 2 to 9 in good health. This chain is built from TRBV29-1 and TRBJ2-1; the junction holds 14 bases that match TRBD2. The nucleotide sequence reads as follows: TGCAGCGTTGTCGGGACTAGCGGGAGAAATGAGCAGTTCTTC. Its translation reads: CSVVGTSGRNEQFF.